This T cell receptor (beta chain) was recovered during a study of blood T cell repertoires in COVID-19. At the level of the study: The United States, Italy and Spain provided the acute and convalescent COVID-19 samples.

In assigning cohorts, the study relied on participant-reported clinical history. In Cohort 3, a recovered donor had either two negative PCRs, clearance, or symptom resolution. How the authors handled the data: Reference gene primers were amplified, and this amplification served to estimate nucleated cell counts. The protocol was immunoSEQ multiplex PCR, while the TCRdb copy is restricted to in-frame clones and leaves out a portion. The DNA gave D and trimming, while V, J and clone size come from that table. This table has 400,000 or so clones, around 87% appearing once. The TCR originated in a young man who had recovered from COVID-19. The sequencing sample was made of PBMCs or T cells enriched from blood (not recorded which).

CDR3 nucleotide sequence: TGTGCCAGCAGATCCCCCCAGGCTAACTATGGCTACACCTTC. It yields the protein CASRSPQANYGYTF. The rearrangement joins TRBV6-5 to TRBJ1-2; D remains unclear. The V gene's germline CDR1 is MNHEY and CDR2 SVGAGI. Trimming stripped 6 bases from V and 0 bases from J, with 11 bases between. This CDR3 has 14 residues.